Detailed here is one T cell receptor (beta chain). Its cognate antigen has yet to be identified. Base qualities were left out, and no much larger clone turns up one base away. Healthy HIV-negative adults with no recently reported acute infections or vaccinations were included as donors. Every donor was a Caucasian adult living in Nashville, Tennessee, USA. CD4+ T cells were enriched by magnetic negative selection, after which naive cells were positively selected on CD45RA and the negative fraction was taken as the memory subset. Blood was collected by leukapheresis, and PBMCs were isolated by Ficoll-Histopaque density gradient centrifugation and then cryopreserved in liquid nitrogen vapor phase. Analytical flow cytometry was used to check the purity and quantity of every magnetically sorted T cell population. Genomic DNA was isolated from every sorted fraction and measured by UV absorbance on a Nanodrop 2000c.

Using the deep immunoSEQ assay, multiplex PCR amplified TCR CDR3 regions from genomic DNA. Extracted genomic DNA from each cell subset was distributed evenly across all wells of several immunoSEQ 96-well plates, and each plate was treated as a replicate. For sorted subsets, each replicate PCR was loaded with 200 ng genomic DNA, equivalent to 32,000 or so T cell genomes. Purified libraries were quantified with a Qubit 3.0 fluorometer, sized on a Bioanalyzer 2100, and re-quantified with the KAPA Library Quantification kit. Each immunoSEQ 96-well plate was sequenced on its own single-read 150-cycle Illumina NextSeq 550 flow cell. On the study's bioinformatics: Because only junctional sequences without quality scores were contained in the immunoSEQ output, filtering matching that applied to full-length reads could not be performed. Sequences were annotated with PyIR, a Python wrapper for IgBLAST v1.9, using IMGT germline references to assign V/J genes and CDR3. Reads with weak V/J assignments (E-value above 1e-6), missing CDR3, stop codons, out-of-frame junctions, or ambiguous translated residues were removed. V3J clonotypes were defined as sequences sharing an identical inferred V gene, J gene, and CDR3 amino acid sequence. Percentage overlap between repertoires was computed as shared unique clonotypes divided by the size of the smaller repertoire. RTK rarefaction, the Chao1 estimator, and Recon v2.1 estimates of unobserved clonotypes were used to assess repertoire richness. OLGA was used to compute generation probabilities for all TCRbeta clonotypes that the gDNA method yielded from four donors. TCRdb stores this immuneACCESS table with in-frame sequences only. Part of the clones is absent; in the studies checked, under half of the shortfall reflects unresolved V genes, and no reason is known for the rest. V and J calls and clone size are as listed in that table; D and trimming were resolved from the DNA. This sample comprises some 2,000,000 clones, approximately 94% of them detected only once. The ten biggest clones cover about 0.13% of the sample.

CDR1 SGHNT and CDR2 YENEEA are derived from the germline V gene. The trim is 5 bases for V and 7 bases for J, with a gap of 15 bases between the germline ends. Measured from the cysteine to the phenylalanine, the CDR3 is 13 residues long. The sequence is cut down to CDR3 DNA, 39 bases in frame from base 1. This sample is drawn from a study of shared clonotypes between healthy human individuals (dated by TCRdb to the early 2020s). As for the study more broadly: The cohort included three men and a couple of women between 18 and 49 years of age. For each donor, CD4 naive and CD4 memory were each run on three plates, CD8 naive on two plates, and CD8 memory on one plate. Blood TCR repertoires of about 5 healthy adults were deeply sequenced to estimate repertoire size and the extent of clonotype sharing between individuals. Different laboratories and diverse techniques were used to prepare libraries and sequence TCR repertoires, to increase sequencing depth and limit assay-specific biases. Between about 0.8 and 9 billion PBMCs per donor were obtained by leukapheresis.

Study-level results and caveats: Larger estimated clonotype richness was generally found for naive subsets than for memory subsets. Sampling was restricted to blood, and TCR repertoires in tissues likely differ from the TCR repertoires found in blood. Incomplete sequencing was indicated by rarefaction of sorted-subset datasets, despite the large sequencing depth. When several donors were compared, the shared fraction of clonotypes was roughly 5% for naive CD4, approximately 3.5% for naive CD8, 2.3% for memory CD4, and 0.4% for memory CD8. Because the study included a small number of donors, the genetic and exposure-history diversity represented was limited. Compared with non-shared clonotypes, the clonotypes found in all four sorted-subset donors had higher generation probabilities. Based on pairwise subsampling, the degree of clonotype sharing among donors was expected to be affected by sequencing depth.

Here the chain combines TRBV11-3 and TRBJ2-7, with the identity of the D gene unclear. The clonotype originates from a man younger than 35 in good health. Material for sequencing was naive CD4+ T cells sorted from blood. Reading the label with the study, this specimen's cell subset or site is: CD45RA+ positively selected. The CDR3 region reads CASSAGLIGEQYF. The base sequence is TGTGCCAGCAGCGCCGGCCTGATCGGGGAGCAGTACTTC.